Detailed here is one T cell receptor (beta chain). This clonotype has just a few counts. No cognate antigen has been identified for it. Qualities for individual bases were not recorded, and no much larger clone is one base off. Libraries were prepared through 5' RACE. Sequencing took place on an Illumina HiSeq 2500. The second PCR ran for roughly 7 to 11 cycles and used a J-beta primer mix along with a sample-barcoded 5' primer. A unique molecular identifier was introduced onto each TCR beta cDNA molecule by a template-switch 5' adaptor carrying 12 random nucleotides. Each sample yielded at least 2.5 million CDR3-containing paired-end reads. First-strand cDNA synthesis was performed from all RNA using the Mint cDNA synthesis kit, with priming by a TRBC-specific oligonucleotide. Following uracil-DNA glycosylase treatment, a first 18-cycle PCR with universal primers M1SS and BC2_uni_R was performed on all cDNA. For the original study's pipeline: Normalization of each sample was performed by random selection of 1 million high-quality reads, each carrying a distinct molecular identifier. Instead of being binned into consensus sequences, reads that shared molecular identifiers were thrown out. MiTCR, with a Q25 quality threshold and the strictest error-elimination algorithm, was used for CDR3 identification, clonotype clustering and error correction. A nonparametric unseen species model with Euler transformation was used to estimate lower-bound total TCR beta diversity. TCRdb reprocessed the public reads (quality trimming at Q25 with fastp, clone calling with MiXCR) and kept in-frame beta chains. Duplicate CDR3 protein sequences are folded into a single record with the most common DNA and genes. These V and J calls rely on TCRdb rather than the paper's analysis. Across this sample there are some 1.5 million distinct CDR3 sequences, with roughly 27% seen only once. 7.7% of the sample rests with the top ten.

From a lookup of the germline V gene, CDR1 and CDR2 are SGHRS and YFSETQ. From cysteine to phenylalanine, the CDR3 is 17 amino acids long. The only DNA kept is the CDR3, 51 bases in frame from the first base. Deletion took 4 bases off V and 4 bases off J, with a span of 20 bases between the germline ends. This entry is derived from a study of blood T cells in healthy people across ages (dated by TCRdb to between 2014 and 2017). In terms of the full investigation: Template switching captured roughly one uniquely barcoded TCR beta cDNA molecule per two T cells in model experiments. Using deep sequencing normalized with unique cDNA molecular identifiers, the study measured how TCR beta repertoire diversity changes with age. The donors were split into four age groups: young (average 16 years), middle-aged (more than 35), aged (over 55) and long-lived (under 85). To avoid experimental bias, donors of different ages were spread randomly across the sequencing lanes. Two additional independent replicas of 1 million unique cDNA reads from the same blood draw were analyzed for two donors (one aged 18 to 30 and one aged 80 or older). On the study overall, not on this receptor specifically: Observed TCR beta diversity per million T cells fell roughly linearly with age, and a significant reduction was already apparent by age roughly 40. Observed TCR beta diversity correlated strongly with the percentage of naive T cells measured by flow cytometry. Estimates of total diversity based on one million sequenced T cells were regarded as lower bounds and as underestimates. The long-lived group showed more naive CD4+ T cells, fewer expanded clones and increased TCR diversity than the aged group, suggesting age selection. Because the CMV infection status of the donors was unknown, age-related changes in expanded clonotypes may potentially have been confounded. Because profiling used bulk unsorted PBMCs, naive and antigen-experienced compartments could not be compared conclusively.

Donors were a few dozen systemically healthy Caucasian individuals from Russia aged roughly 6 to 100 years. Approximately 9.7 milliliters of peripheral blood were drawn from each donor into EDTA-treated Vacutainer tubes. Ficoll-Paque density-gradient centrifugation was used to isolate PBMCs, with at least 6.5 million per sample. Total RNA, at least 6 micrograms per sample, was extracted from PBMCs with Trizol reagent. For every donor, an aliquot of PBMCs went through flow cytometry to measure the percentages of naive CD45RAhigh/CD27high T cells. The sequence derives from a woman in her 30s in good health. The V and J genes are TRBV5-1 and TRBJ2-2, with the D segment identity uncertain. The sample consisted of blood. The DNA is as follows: TGCGCCAGCAGCAAGACCCCCCTTGCAGGAGTCACCGGGGAGCTGTTTTTT. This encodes CASSKTPLAGVTGELFF.